The source of this TCR beta chain is a study of blood T cell repertoires in COVID-19. The wider study: Some COVID-19 samples were acute and others convalescent; all came from the United States, Italy and Spain. Sources were T cells, B-cell-depleted T cells, or PBMCs; the material itself was cDNA or gDNA.

J was trimmed by 4 bases and V by 3 bases; bases with no gene match: 5. The germline V gene has CDR1 SGHRS and CDR2 YFSETQ. This CDR3 contains 15 residues. Researchers sorted participants into cohorts using their self-reported clinical history. Profiling relied on immunoSEQ multiplex PCR, and the TCRdb table lists in-frame clones only, not all of them. The sample carries approximately 250,000 clones, 82% recorded once. Specimen: PBMCs or T cells enriched from blood (not recorded which). The origin of this receptor is a middle-aged man who had recovered from COVID-19. This chain uses TRBV5-1 with TRBJ1-2; TRBD1 matches at 11 bases. CDR3 amino acids: CASSSGQGVAYGYTF. The CDR3, as DNA: TGCGCCAGCAGCTCGGGACAGGGGGTGGCCTATGGCTACACCTTC.